The entry that follows covers one T cell receptor (beta chain) sequence. This sample was taken from a study of T cell changes during pregnancy in multiple sclerosis. Clones were sequenced by immunoSEQ multiplex PCR, and TCRdb holds only the in-frame ones, with some missing. The profile covers 35,000 or so clones, with about 90% appearing a single time and 0.4% to 0.6% taken by the ten largest. The input for sequencing was CD4+ T cells from peripheral blood mononuclear cells, taken after pregnancy. This clonotype originated in a female donor with multiple sclerosis, enrolled in a pregnancy study.

The CDR3 is CASSRGQGGETQYF. CDR3 coding DNA: TGTGCCAGCAGCCGGGGACAGGGAGGAGAGACCCAGTACTTC. The genes are TRBV7-9 and TRBJ2-5; 9 nucleotides line up with TRBD1. With V trimmed by 5 bases and J by 4 bases, 5 bases remained unmatched. CDR1 and CDR2 from the germline V gene are SEHNR and FQNEAQ (reference sequence). This CDR3 has 14 amino acids.